The clone carrying this T cell receptor (beta chain) was recorded many times. Its antigen remains unknown. The data originate from a study of T-cell reconstitution after alpha-beta-depleted transplantation in children. Study-level points and caveats: Fresh T-cell production supplied most of the T-cell counts and diversity seen one year after transplant. Surviving recipient T cells and thymic progenitors produced the high day-60 TCRbeta diversity seen in some patients. Alpha-beta T cells present about two months after transplant were reported to originate from several hundred expanded graft clones.

The CDR3 covers 14 residues. The V gene's germline CDR1 is SEHNR and CDR2 FQNEAQ (reference sequence). V gave up 4 bases and J gave up 0 bases, with 9 bases separating them. A library of TCRbeta sequences, prepared with unique molecular identifiers, was generated. TCRdb itself ran the PCR reads through MiXCR, one entry per CDR3 protein. The sample shows over 450,000 distinct CDR3 sequences, about 10% of them seen only once. The V and J genes are TRBV7-9 and TRBJ1-1; D unclear. The clonotype comes from a child under 10 years old with inherited bone marrow failure, due to receive a stem cell transplant. Sequenced here: PBMCs, sampled before TCRalphabeta/CD19-depleted stem cell transplant. CDR3 sequence reads: CASSSQYLNTEAFF. The CDR3 bases are TGTGCCAGCAGCTCACAGTATCTGAACACTGAAGCTTTCTTT.